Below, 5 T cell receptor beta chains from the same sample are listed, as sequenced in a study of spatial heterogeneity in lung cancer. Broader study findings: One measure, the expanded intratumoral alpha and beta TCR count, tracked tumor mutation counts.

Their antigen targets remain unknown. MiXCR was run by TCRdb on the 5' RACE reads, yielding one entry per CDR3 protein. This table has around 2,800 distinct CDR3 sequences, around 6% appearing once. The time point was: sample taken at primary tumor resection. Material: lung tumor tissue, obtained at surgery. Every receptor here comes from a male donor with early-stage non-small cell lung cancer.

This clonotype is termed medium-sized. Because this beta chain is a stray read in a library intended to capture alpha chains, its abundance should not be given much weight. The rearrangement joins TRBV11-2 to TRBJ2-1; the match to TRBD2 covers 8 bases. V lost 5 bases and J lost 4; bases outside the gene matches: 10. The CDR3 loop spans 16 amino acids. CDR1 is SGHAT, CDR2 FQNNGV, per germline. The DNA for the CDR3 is TGTGCCAGCAGCCCCGAGGGGGTAGCGGGGTACAATGAGCAGTTCTTC. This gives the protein CASSPEGVAGYNEQFF.

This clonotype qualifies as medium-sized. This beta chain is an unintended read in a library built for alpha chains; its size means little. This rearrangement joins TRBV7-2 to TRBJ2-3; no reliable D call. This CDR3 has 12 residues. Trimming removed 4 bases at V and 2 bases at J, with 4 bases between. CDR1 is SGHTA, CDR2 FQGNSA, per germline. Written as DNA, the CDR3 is TGTGCCAGCAGCTCCTACACAGATACGCAGTATTTT. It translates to CASSSYTDTQYF.

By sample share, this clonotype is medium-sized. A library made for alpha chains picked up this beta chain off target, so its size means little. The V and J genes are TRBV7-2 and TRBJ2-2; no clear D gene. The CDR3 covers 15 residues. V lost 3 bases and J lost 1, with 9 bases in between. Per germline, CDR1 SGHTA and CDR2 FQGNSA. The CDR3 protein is CASSFATRNTGELFF. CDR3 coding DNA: TGTGCCAGCAGCTTTGCGACAAGGAACACCGGGGAGCTGTTTTTT.

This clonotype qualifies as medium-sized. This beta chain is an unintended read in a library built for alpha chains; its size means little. The CDR3 coding sequence is TGCAGCGTTATTGGGACTAGCGGGAGGAATGAGCAGTTCTTC. Translating it yields CSVIGTSGRNEQFF. J is TRBJ2-1 and V is TRBV29-1; 15 nucleotides line up with TRBD2. The CDR3 has 14 amino acids. J lost 7 bases, V lost 5 bases, and 3 bases had no gene match. Germline V lookup: CDR1 SQVTM, CDR2 ANQGSEA.

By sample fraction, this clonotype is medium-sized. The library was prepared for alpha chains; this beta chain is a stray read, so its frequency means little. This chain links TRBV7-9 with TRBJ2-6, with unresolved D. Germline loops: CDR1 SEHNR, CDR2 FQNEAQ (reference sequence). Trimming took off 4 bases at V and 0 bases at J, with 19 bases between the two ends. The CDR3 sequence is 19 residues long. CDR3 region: CASSCLPGSYCSGANVLTF. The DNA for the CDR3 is TGTGCCAGCAGCTGCCTACCCGGGTCCTATTGCTCTGGGGCCAACGTCCTGACTTTC.